The 24 T cell receptor beta chains below were found in one sample sequenced in a study of blood T cell repertoires in COVID-19. Produced via immunoSEQ multiplex PCR; TCRdb's table is partial and in-frame only. The data hold 200,000 to 250,000 clones, with approximately 84% observed a single time. Sequenced: peripheral blood. Receptors originate from a man aged 50 to 59 with COVID-19, enrolled during active disease.

This chain joins TRBV7-9 and TRBJ1-5, with D tentatively TRBD1 (6 bases). V dropped 1 base and J dropped 2 bases, with 15 bases sitting between them. CDR1 and CDR2 (germline): SEHNR, FQNEAQ (reference sequence). CDR3 size: 17 residues. The CDR3 sequence is CASSLDGSRGGNQPQHF. The CDR3 nucleotides are TGTGCCAGCAGCTTAGACGGGTCCAGGGGAGGCAATCAGCCCCAGCATTTT.

V and J are TRBV11-2 and TRBJ2-1; 8 positions agree with TRBD2. The CDR3 length is 17 residues. After removal of 5 bases from V and 2 bases from J, the junction contained 11 bases not matched to a gene. The germline V gene has CDR1 SGHAT and CDR2 FQNNGV. This CDR3 reads CASSPSLTSGTYNEQFF. The DNA for the CDR3 is TGTGCCAGCAGCCCGAGCCTAACTAGCGGAACCTACAATGAGCAGTTCTTC.

This chain's CDR3 is CASSLGQGTTNEKLFF. CDR3 sequence (DNA): TGTGCCAGCAGCTTGGGACAGGGCACAACTAATGAAAAACTGTTTTTT. V and J are TRBV5-8 and TRBJ1-4; TRBD1 matches 7 bases. The CDR3 covers 16 residues. The V gene end was trimmed by 0 bases and the J gene end by 0 bases; junction bases not matched to a gene: 2. Germline CDR1 and CDR2: SGHTS and YDEGEE.

The gene calls are TRBV6-6 and TRBJ1-5; TRBD1 aligns across 11 bases. After removal of 6 bases from V and 6 bases from J, the junction contained 10 bases not matched to a gene. This CDR3 region has 16 residues. Looked up from germline, CDR1 is MNHNY and CDR2 is SVGAGI (reference sequence). The CDR3 nucleotides are TGTGCCAGCAGCCCCCGGGACAGGGGGGTCGGTCAGCCCCAGCATTTT. Translating gives CASSPRDRGVGQPQHF.

This chain uses TRBV5-1 with TRBJ2-5; 7 positions agree with TRBD2. The CDR3 length is 15 residues. V shed 0 bases and J 7 bases; nucleotides not matched to a gene: 9. From germline, CDR1 is SGHRS and CDR2 YFSETQ. CDR3 in DNA: TGCGCCAGCAGCTTGGTGCCTAGCGGAGAAGCGACCCAGTACTTC. Amino acid sequence: CASSLVPSGEATQYF.

The chain links TRBV19 to TRBJ1-2, with 9 bases identical to TRBD1. The germline V gene has CDR1 LNHDA and CDR2 SQIVND (reference sequence). Trimming took 5 bases from V and 8 from J; bases not matched to a gene: 15. The CDR3 is 16 amino acids. The DNA for the CDR3 is TGTGCCAGTAGTTCGGGACAGGGCACAACTATTCACGGCTACACCTTC. Translation: CASSSGQGTTIHGYTF.

The rearrangement joins TRBV10-3 to TRBJ1-6; 7 nucleotides line up with TRBD1. This CDR3 contains 13 residues. Germline V gene lookup returns CDR1 ENHRY and CDR2 SYGVKD. The J segment lost 5 bases and the V segment lost 10 bases, leaving 5 bases of the junction unmatched. DNA of the CDR3: TGTGCCACAACCGGGACAGATAATTCACCCCTCCACTTT. This codes for CATTGTDNSPLHF.

The gene calls are TRBV14 and TRBJ2-3; D is possibly TRBD1 (6 bases). The V gene lost 4 bases and the J gene lost 0 bases, with 11 bases spanning the gap. The CDR3 sequence is 15 residues long. In germline, CDR1 is SGHDN, CDR2 FVKESK. The CDR3 sequence is CASSLDRPSTDTQYF. The DNA for the CDR3 is TGTGCCAGCAGCCTTGACAGGCCTAGCACAGATACGCAGTATTTT.

The gene calls are TRBV28 and TRBJ2-7, with D perhaps TRBD1 (6 bases). CDR1 and CDR2 from the germline V gene are MDHEN and SYDVKM. The CDR3 has 17 residues. Trimming shortened V by 6 bases and J by 1 base, and 22 bases separated the two germline ends. CDR3 nucleotide sequence: TGTGCCAGCAGAAGTTATCCGGTGGGGGCCTTTTCCTACGAGCAGTACTTC. It codes for CASRSYPVGAFSYEQYF.

The V and J genes are TRBV6-5 and TRBJ1-3; tentatively, D is TRBD1 (5 bases). CDR1 and CDR2 from the germline V gene are MNHEY and SVGAGI. The CDR3 spans 15 residues. V was clipped by 4 bases and J by 0 bases, with 10 bases between them. CDR3 DNA sequence: TGTGCCAGCAGTTCCAGGGAATTCTCTGGAAACACCATATATTTT. Protein: CASSSREFSGNTIYF.

V and J are TRBV6-2 or TRBV6-3 and TRBJ1-5; D remains ambiguous. Deletions cut 2 bases from V and 4 bases from J, with 15 bases between. Per the germline V gene, CDR1 is MNHEY and CDR2 is SVGEGT. The CDR3 runs to 16 residues. This chain's CDR3 is CASSYGRQVTNQPQHF. In DNA, the CDR3 is TGTGCCAGCAGTTACGGTCGGCAGGTGACAAATCAGCCCCAGCATTTT.

V gene TRBV18 combines with J gene TRBJ1-4, with 9 bases fitting TRBD1. The ends lost 2 bases at V and 0 bases at J; junction bases unmatched: 13. CDR1 and CDR2 from the germline V gene are KGHSH and LQKENI. The CDR3 is 20 amino acids. This CDR3 reads CASSPSARTGAVATNEKLFF. The CDR3 bases are TGTGCCAGCTCACCAAGCGCCCGGACAGGGGCTGTTGCAACTAATGAAAAACTGTTTTTT.

The CDR3 loop is CASSYGQNYASTDTQYF. In nucleotides, the CDR3 is TGTGCCAGCAGTTACGGACAGAACTATGCTAGCACAGATACGCAGTATTTT. This rearrangement joins TRBV6-2 or TRBV6-3 to TRBJ2-3, with a tentative D call TRBD1 (6 bases). This CDR3 comprises 17 residues. The germline V gene encodes CDR1 MNHEY and CDR2 SVGEGT. V was shortened by 2 bases and J by 0 bases, with 15 bases between the two germline ends.

The chain has TRBV3-1 (or the pseudogene TRBV3-2) and TRBJ2-1; 10 bases match TRBD2. Germline assignment: CDR1 LGHDT and CDR2 YNNKEL (reference sequence). V lost 1 base, J lost 12 bases, and 0 bases stayed unmatched. This CDR3 contains 12 residues. The CDR3 DNA reads TGTGCCAGCAGCCAAGTAGCGGGAGGGCAGTTCTTC. Protein product: CASSQVAGGQFF.

CDR3 amino acids: CASSEWDRAGEQYF. Here the CDR3 DNA reads TGTGCCAGCAGTGAATGGGACAGGGCAGGAGAGCAGTACTTC. The V call is TRBV2, the J call TRBJ2-7, with 9 bases matching TRBD1. There are 14 residues in the CDR3. V was clipped by 2 bases and J by 7 bases; unmatched bases: 6. Germline V gene data show CDR1 as SNHLY and CDR2 as FYNNEI.

Here the CDR3 reads CASSVGPMDNEQFF. The CDR3 coding sequence is TGTGCCAGCAGCGTGGGCCCCATGGACAATGAGCAGTTCTTC. The genes are TRBV9 and TRBJ2-1; unclear D gene. The CDR3 runs to 14 residues. V lost 2 bases to trimming and J lost 5 bases, with 11 bases between them. Germline lookup yields CDR1 SGDLS and CDR2 YYNGEE.

This clone was recorded only once. This chain connects TRBV24-1 to TRBJ1-6; 11 bases map to TRBD1. V was pared by 3 bases and J by 2 bases, with 8 bases of the junction left unmatched. Germline V gene sequence: CDR1 KGHDR, CDR2 SFDVKD. CDR3 length equals 19 residues. As DNA, the CDR3 is TGTGCCACCAGTGATCCGGACAGGGGGCAGGAGACCTATAATTCACCCCTCCACTTT. It encodes CATSDPDRGQETYNSPLHF.

In this sample, this clone turned up a few times. The V gene is TRBV6-5, the J gene TRBJ1-3; 7 nucleotides align to TRBD1. Per germline, CDR1 MNHEY and CDR2 SVGAGI. CDR3 length: 13 residues. The V segment lost 6 bases and the J segment 3 bases; nucleotides outside the gene matches: 2. CDR3 sequence reads: CASRQGGGNTIYF. The CDR3 DNA follows: TGTGCCAGCAGGCAGGGGGGTGGAAACACCATATATTTT.

This clone was detected once. In nucleotides, the CDR3 is TGTGCCAGCAGTCCAGGACAGTCTCGACCCCTCCACTTT. Translating gives CASSPGQSRPLHF. The chain joins TRBV12-3 or TRBV12-4 to TRBJ1-6, with D possibly TRBD1 on 6 matching bases. The CDR3 has 13 amino acids. V lost 5 bases to trimming and J lost 12 bases, with 14 bases between them.

This clone has a single count. The gene calls are TRBV7-3 and TRBJ2-1; TRBD2 matches at 14 bases. J was trimmed by 9 bases and V by 3 bases; bases with no gene match: 7. The CDR3 covers 16 residues. Germline CDR1 SGHTA, CDR2 FQGTGA. The CDR3 is CASSFSEGLAGGEQFF. The CDR3 nucleotides read TGTGCCAGCAGCTTCTCAGAAGGACTAGCGGGAGGTGAGCAGTTCTTC.

CDR3 in amino acids: CSVIGPTEAFF. CDR3 coding DNA: TGCAGCGTAATTGGGCCCACTGAAGCTTTCTTT. The chain joins TRBV29-1 to TRBJ1-1; D unresolved. Germline V gives CDR1 SQVTM, CDR2 ANQGSEA. The V end lost 6 bases, the J end lost 4 bases, and 9 bases lay between the germline ends. The CDR3 has 11 amino acids. Supplemented by reference TRBV29-1 and TRBJ1-1, the full variable domain reads SAVISQKPSRDICQRGTSLTIQCQVDSQVTMMFWYRQQPGQSLTLIATANQGSEATYESGFVIDKFPISRPNLTFSTLTVSNMSPEDSSIYLCSVIGPTEAFFGQGTRLTVV.

The rearrangement uses TRBV11-2 and TRBJ2-2, with D perhaps TRBD2 (6 bases). V lost 8 bases to trimming and J lost 2 bases, with 12 bases between them. Germline V gene lookup returns CDR1 SGHAT and CDR2 FQNNGV. This CDR3 region has 14 residues. CDR3 coding DNA: TGTGCCAGCCAAGGGACTTTCAACACCGGGGAGCTGTTTTTT. This codes for CASQGTFNTGELFF.

The chain links TRBV9 to TRBJ2-3; 11 bases map to TRBD2. The germline V gene has CDR1 SGDLS and CDR2 YYNGEE. The CDR3 contains 16 residues. The V and J ends lost 4 bases and 0 bases, in that order; junction bases with no gene match: 4. CDR3 coding DNA: TGTGCCAGCAGCACATCTAGCGGGGGGAGCACAGATACGCAGTATTTT. This sequence encodes CASSTSSGGSTDTQYF.

The J gene is TRBJ2-3, the V gene TRBV5-4, with TRBD2 matching over 12 bases. CDR1 is SGHNT and CDR2 is YYREEE in the germline V gene (reference sequence). With V trimmed by 2 bases and J by 2 bases, 3 bases remained unmatched. The CDR3 spans 16 residues. The CDR3 DNA sequence: TGTGCCAGCAGCTTTAGACTAGCGGGGGACACAGATACGCAGTATTTT. Encoded protein: CASSFRLAGDTDTQYF.